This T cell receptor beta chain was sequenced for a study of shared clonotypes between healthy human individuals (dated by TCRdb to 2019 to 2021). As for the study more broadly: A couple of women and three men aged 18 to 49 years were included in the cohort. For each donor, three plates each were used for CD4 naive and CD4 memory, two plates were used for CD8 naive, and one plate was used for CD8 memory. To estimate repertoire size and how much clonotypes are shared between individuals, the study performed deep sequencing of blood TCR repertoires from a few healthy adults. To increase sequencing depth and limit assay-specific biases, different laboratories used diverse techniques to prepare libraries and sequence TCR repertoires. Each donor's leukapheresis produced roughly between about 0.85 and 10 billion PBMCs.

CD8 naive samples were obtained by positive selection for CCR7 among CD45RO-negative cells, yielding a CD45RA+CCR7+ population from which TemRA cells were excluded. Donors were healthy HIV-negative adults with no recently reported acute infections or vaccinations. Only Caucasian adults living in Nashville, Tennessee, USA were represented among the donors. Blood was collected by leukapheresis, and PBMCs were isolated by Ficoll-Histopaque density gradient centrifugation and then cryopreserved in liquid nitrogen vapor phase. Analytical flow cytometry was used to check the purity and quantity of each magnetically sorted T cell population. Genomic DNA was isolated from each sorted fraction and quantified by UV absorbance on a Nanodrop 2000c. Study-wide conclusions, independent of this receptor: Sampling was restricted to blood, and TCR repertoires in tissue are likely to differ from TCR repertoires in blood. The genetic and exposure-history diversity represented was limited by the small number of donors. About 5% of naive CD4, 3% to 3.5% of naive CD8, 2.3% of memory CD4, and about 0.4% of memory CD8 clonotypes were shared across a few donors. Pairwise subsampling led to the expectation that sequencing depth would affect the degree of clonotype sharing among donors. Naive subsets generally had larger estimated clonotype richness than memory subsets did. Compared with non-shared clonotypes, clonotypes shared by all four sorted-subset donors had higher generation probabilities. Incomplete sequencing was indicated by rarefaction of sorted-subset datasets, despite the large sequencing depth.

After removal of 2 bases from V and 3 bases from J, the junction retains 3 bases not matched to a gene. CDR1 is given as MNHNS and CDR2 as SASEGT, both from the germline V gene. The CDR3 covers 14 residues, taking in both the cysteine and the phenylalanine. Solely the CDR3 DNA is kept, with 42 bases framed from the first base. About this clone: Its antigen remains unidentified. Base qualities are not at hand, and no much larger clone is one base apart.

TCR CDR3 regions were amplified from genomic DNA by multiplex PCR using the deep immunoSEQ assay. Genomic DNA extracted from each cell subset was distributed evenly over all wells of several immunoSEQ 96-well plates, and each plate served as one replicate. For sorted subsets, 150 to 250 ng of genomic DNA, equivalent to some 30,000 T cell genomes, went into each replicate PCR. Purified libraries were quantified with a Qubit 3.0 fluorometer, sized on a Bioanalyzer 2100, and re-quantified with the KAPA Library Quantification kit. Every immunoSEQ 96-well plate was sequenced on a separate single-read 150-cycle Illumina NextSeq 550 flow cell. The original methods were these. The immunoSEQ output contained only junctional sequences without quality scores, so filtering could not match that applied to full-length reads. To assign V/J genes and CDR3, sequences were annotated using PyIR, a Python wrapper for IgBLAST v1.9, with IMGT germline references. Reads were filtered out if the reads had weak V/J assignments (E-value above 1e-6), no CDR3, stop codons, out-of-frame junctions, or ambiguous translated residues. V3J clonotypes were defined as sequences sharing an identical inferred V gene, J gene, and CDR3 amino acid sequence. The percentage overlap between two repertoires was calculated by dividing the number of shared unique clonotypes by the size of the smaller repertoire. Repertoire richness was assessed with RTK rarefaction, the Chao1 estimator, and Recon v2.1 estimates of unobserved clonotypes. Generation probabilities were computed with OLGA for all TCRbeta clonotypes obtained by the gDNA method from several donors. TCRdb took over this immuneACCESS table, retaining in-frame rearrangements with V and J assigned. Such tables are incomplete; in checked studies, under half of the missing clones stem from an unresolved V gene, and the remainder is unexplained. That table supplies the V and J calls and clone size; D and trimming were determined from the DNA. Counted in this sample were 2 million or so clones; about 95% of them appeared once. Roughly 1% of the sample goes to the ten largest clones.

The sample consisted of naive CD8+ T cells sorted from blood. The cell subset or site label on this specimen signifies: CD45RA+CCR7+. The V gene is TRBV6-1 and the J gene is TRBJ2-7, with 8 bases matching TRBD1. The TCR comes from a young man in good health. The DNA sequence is TGTGCCAGCAGTGAACCAGGGGGCGGCTACGAGCAGTACTTC. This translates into CASSEPGGGYEQYF.